What follows are 27 T cell receptor beta chains derived from one specimen sequenced in a study of vaccination effects on CD4 cells after COVID-19. Antigen-specific CD4+ T cells expanded by the ViraFEST assay with viral peptide pools were then sequenced. It was after approximately 11 days of culture that CD4+ T cells were isolated. Negative nucleocapsid antibody tests before and after vaccination confirmed no previous SARS-CoV-2 infection. Sequenced by immunoSEQ multiplex PCR; TCRdb stores in-frame clones only, minus some. Of about 22,000 clones detected, about three quarters appear once; the ten largest clones hold approximately 19%. Their antigen targets remain unknown. This sample comprised CD4+ T cells from PBMCs cultured with HCoV-NL63 spike peptides, obtained before COVID-19 vaccination. The source is a human donor who received a COVID-19 vaccine.

This clone was observed a single time. This chain links TRBV30 with TRBJ2-7, with 7 bases that match TRBD1. Germline V lookup: CDR1 GTSNPN, CDR2 SVGIG (reference sequence). The CDR3 covers 14 residues. With 0 bases clipped from V and 2 bases from J, the junction kept 4 bases outside the gene matches. CDR3 DNA sequence: TGTGCCTGGAGTGTAGGGGGCCCACCCTACGAGCAGTACTTC. This encodes CAWSVGGPPYEQYF.

The V and J genes are TRBV4-1 and TRBJ1-4, with TRBD1 identical over 10 bases. V was pared by 5 bases and J by 8 bases, with 5 bases of the junction left unmatched. This CDR3 has 14 amino acids. Germline assignment: CDR1 MGHRA and CDR2 YSYEKL. Written as DNA, the CDR3 is TGCGCCAGCAGCGCGGACAGGGGGTTGGAAAAACTGTTTTTT. Translating gives CASSADRGLEKLFF.

This chain joins TRBV5-1 and TRBJ1-2; a weak D match, TRBD1 (5 bases). Trimming removed 0 bases at V and 6 bases at J, with 9 bases between. The CDR3 sequence is 13 residues long. The germline CDR1 and CDR2 sequences are SGHRS and YFSETQ. The CDR3: CASSLEGTNGYTF. The CDR3, as DNA: TGCGCCAGCAGCTTGGAGGGGACGAATGGCTACACCTTC.

V usage is TRBV2 and J usage is TRBJ1-1; no clear D gene. Per the germline V gene, CDR1 is SNHLY and CDR2 is FYNNEI. Trimming removed 4 bases at V and 8 bases at J, with 5 bases between. The CDR3 runs to 10 residues. The CDR3 loop reads CASSGSEAFF. The DNA for the CDR3 is TGTGCCAGCAGTGGGTCCGAAGCTTTCTTT.

The chain carries TRBV30 and TRBJ1-1; D may be TRBD1 (6 bases). Germline CDR1 and CDR2: GTSNPN and SVGIG (reference sequence). The CDR3 is made up of 14 amino acids. Trimming left V 5 bases short and J 7 bases short, with 20 bases between. The CDR3 nucleotides are TGTGCCTGGCGTACCTCGACAGGCGACGGTGAAGCTTTCTTT. It encodes CAWRTSTGDGEAFF.

The J gene is TRBJ1-2, the V gene TRBV10-3; 9 nucleotides match TRBD1. The CDR3 consists of 15 residues. Germline V gene lookup returns CDR1 ENHRY and CDR2 SYGVKD. V lost 5 bases, J lost 3 bases, and 7 bases stayed unmatched. The CDR3 protein is CAISSTGGGYYGYTF. The CDR3 nucleotides read TGTGCCATCAGTTCTACAGGGGGCGGGTACTATGGCTACACCTTC.

This clone appeared once. The V call is TRBV30, the J call TRBJ2-6, with D possibly called TRBD1 or TRBD2 (7 bases each). V was trimmed by 5 bases and J by 3 bases, leaving 20 bases between them. The germline V gene encodes CDR1 GTSNPN and CDR2 SVGIG (reference sequence). This CDR3 region has 17 residues. CDR3 amino acids: CAWGGRGRRFGANVLTF. The CDR3, as DNA: TGTGCCTGGGGGGGGAGGGGGCGGCGTTTTGGGGCCAACGTCCTGACTTTC. The variable domain in full, with the rest retrieved from reference TRBV30 and TRBJ2-6, is SQTIHQWPATLVQPVGSPLSLECTVEGTSNPNLYWYRQAAGRGLQLLFYSVGIGQISSEVPQNLSASRPQDRQFILSSKKLLLSDSGFYLCAWGGRGRRFGANVLTFGAGSRLTVL.

The CDR3 region is CASSFPAASYGYTF. CDR3 DNA: TGTGCCAGCAGTTTCCCGGCAGCTTCTTATGGCTACACCTTC. The J gene is TRBJ1-2, the V gene TRBV28, with D hard to call. The V end was cut by 3 bases, the J end by 5 bases, with 13 bases between. This CDR3 comprises 14 residues. CDR1 is MDHEN and CDR2 is SYDVKM in the germline V gene.

In its sample, this clone was seen a few times. The chain has TRBV14 and TRBJ1-2, with D maybe TRBD1 (5 bases). V shed 1 base and J shed 10 bases, with 10 bases lying between them. Germline assignment: CDR1 SGHDN and CDR2 FVKESK. This CDR3 has 12 amino acids. CDR3 region: CASSQVGRSYTF. DNA of the CDR3: TGTGCCAGCAGCCAAGTGGGGCGGTCCTACACCTTC.

The chain is built from TRBV2 and TRBJ2-4, with 7 bases matching TRBD1. The germline gives CDR1 SNHLY, CDR2 FYNNEI. CDR3 length equals 12 residues. V was clipped by 3 bases and J by 13 bases; unmatched bases: 6. The DNA for the CDR3 is TGTGCCAGCAGTGAGGGACAGATATTCCAGTACTTC. Encoded protein: CASSEGQIFQYF. Looking up the rest from reference TRBV2 and TRBJ2-4 gives the full variable domain: EPEVTQTPSHQVTQMGQEVILRCVPISNHLYFYWYRQILGQKVEFLVSFYNNEISEKSEIFDDQFSVERPDGSNFTLKIRSTKLEDSAMYFCASSEGQIFQYFGAGTRLSVL.

V is TRBV5-1 and J is TRBJ2-7; no firm D call. The length of the CDR3 is 13 residues. Per germline, CDR1 SGHRS and CDR2 YFSETQ. Trimming took 0 bases from V and 1 from J, leaving 5 bases between them. The CDR3: CASSLDGSYEQYF. The CDR3 coding sequence is TGCGCCAGCAGCTTGGACGGGTCCTACGAGCAGTACTTC.

J is TRBJ1-5 and V is TRBV27, with 7 bases aligning to TRBD1. J gave up 3 bases and V 6 bases, and 8 bases lay outside the gene matches. CDR1 MNHEY and CDR2 SMNVEV come from the germline V gene (reference sequence). The length of the CDR3 is 15 residues. The CDR3 region is CASRSYRGSNQPQHF. DNA of the CDR3: TGTGCCAGCAGATCTTACAGGGGATCCAATCAGCCCCAGCATTTT.

This chain links TRBV6-5 with TRBJ2-3, with D possibly matching TRBD2 (5 bases). Per the germline V gene, CDR1 is MNHEY and CDR2 is SVGAGI. The CDR3 is 13 amino acids. Trimming left V 10 bases short and J 6 bases short, with 17 bases between. CDR3 nucleotides: TGTGCCACTCGATCGGGGTTTGGGGATACGCAGTATTTT. It yields the protein CATRSGFGDTQYF.

The chain carries TRBV2 and TRBJ2-3; 9 nucleotides match TRBD1. The germline gives CDR1 SNHLY, CDR2 FYNNEI. Trimming at V came to 2 bases and at J to 4 bases, leaving 7 bases not matched to a gene. The CDR3 is 16 amino acids. Here the CDR3 DNA reads TGTGCCAGCAGTGAAATAGGGACAGGGTGGGCAGATACGCAGTATTTT. Protein sequence: CASSEIGTGWADTQYF.

The chain has TRBV12-5 and TRBJ2-3; the D gene is possibly TRBD1 (6 bases). V lost 1 base and J lost 9, with 11 bases in between. The CDR3 is made up of 13 amino acids. The V gene's germline CDR1 is LGHNT and CDR2 FRNRAP. The CDR3 region is CASGLAPQGTQYF. Written as DNA, the CDR3 is TGTGCTAGTGGTTTGGCACCCCAGGGGACGCAGTATTTT.

This clone was picked up one time. V and J are TRBV19 and TRBJ2-7, with 7 bases that match TRBD1. The germline gives CDR1 LNHDA, CDR2 SQIVND (reference sequence). With V trimmed by 6 bases and J by 2 bases, 13 bases remained unmatched. This CDR3 comprises 16 residues. The DNA for the CDR3 is TGTGCCAGTAGCCCGGGACAGTCTTGGGGAACCTACGAGCAGTACTTC. Translating it yields CASSPGQSWGTYEQYF.

This clone has a handful of counts. This rearrangement joins TRBV20-1 to TRBJ1-1; 10 nucleotides line up with TRBD1. The CDR3 has 11 amino acids. The trim removed 6 bases at V and 10 bases at J, leaving 5 bases unmatched. CDR1 is DFQATT and CDR2 is SNEGSKA in the germline V gene (reference sequence). The DNA for the CDR3 is TGCAGTGCAAACGGACAGGGGGGAGCTTTCTTT. Amino acids: CSANGQGGAFF.

The CDR3 loop reads CASSVGGADTQYF. The CDR3 coding sequence is TGTGCCAGCAGCGTCGGGGGCGCGGATACGCAGTATTTT. The chain joins TRBV9 to TRBJ2-3; D might be TRBD1 or TRBD2, each matching 6 bases. This CDR3 region has 13 residues. V dropped 2 bases and J dropped 6 bases, with 10 bases sitting between them. Germline assignment: CDR1 SGDLS and CDR2 YYNGEE.

The chain recombines TRBV6-5 with TRBJ2-7; D is unclear. Germline CDR1 MNHEY, CDR2 SVGAGI. V lost 5 bases to trimming and J lost 2 bases, with 13 bases between them. The CDR3 has 14 amino acids. CDR3 DNA sequence: TGTGCCAGCAGTATAACAGTCTACCCCTACGAGCAGTACTTC. Translated, it gives CASSITVYPYEQYF.

The rearrangement links TRBV18 to TRBJ2-2, with TRBD1 as a possible D gene (7 bases). The V and J ends lost 0 bases and 6 bases respectively, with 17 bases between them. CDR3 size: 17 residues. Germline V gene lookup returns CDR1 KGHSH and CDR2 LQKENI. The CDR3 DNA reads as TGTGCCAGCTCACCACCGGGCAGGGGGGATTCATCCGGGGAGCTGTTTTTT. This translates into CASSPPGRGDSSGELFF. The variable domain in full, completed from reference TRBV18 and TRBJ2-2, reads NAGVMQNPRHLVRRRGQEARLRCSPMKGHSHVYWYRQLPEEGLKFMVYLQKENIIDESGMPKERFSAEFPKEGPSILRIQQVVRGDSAAYFCASSPPGRGDSSGELFFGEGSRLTVL.

This clone was counted only a few times. The chain combines TRBV7-9 with TRBJ2-2, with D perhaps TRBD1 or TRBD2 (5 bases each). V lost 6 bases and J lost 7, with 12 bases in between. This CDR3 is built from 13 residues. Germline CDR1 reads SEHNR; CDR2 reads FQNEAQ (reference sequence). In nucleotides, the CDR3 is TGTGCCAGCAGTGCCGGGGCGGTCGGGGAGCTGTTTTTT. Its translation is CASSAGAVGELFF.

The chain links TRBV7-2 to TRBJ2-7; D is uncertain. The CDR3 totals 11 residues. The ends were cut back, 2 bases at V and 3 bases at J, with 2 bases in the middle. CDR1 is SGHTA, CDR2 FQGNSA, per germline. The CDR3 loop is CASSLRYEQYF. In DNA form, the CDR3 reads TGTGCCAGCAGCTTACGCTACGAGCAGTACTTC.

V usage is TRBV3-1 (or the pseudogene TRBV3-2) and J usage is TRBJ1-2; no firm D call. The germline CDR1 and CDR2 sequences are LGHDT and YNNKEL (reference sequence). V lost 3 bases to trimming and J lost 5 bases, with 16 bases between them. The CDR3 is 15 amino acids. Written as DNA, the CDR3 is TGTGCCAGCAGCCATTCCGGACGGCTAGTTTATGGCTACACCTTC. This gives the protein CASSHSGRLVYGYTF.

The chain joins TRBV7-2 to TRBJ2-3; 8 bases are a match to TRBD2. CDR1 is SGHTA and CDR2 is FQGNSA in the germline V gene. The CDR3 has 14 residues. Trimming cost V 5 bases and J 5 bases; bases outside gene matches: 6. The CDR3 spells CASSHSAGVDTQYF. CDR3 DNA: TGTGCCAGCAGCCACTCAGCGGGAGTAGATACGCAGTATTTT.

The genes are TRBV10-3 and TRBJ2-1; the match to TRBD2 covers 11 bases. Germline V gives CDR1 ENHRY, CDR2 SYGVKD. The CDR3 totals 13 residues. V was clipped by 6 bases and J by 5 bases; unmatched bases: 0. CDR3 nucleotide sequence: TGTGCCATCAGGGGACTAGCGGACAATGAGCAGTTCTTC. It specifies CAIRGLADNEQFF.

Only a few counts were recorded for this clone. The chain carries TRBV5-5 and TRBJ1-1; no reliable D call. The CDR3 has 12 residues. Trimming left V 0 bases short and J 8 bases short, with 8 bases between. The germline V gene encodes CDR1 SGHKS and CDR2 YYEKEE (reference sequence). CDR3: CASSLEGGEAFF. The CDR3 nucleotides read TGTGCCAGCAGCTTGGAGGGTGGAGAAGCTTTCTTT.

J is TRBJ2-7 and V is TRBV7-2, with TRBD2 matching over 8 bases. The CDR3 extends over 16 amino acids. In germline, CDR1 is SGHTA, CDR2 FQGNSA. Unmatched junction bases numbered 10, after V lost 2 bases and J lost 4 bases. CDR3 in amino acids: CASSLRGGAGGYEQYF. The DNA for the CDR3 is TGTGCCAGCAGCTTAAGGGGAGGGGCGGGAGGATACGAGCAGTACTTC.